This is a list of T cell receptor beta chains from one sample in a study of shared clonotypes between healthy human individuals. Clones were sequenced by immunoSEQ multiplex PCR, and TCRdb holds only the in-frame ones, with some missing. The sample lists more than 1.2 million clones, approximately 98.5% occurring once. Sample: naive CD4+ T cells sorted from blood. The receptor set was obtained from a young man in good health. Each CDR3 is given with its conserved first and last residue. D genes are given only for firm matches. Size tells how often a clone was seen (once, few, many) or the class of an expanded clone, and some rows leave it out.

abundance	j_gene	v_gene	d_gene	CDR3nt	CDR3aa
NA	TRBJ2-3	TRBV18	NA	TGTGCCAGCTCACCTCCGGGGGTCACAGATACGCAGTATTTT	CASSPPGVTDTQYF
NA	TRBJ2-7	TRBV5-1	NA	TGCGCCAGCAGCTTGAGTCAACAAGGGTACGAGCAGTACTTC	CASSLSQQGYEQYF
NA	TRBJ2-7	TRBV7-4	NA	TGTGCCAGCAGCTTAGCGGAATGGTCCTACGAGCAGTACTTC	CASSLAEWSYEQYF
NA	TRBJ2-1	TRBV9	NA	TGTGCCAGCAGCGTAGTTTCAGGGCTTGAGCAGTTCTTC	CASSVVSGLEQFF
NA	TRBJ1-2	TRBV28	TRBD1	TGTGCCAGCATGGGACAGGGGGTGTATGGCTACACCTTC	CASMGQGVYGYTF
NA	TRBJ1-2	TRBV5-1	TRBD1	TGCGCCAGCAGCTTACCGACAGGGAAAGTACGGAACTATGGCTACACCTTC	CASSLPTGKVRNYGYTF
NA	TRBJ2-7	TRBV19	NA	TGTGCCAGTAGTAAAGGGACTGCCCCCTACGAGCAGTACTTC	CASSKGTAPYEQYF
once	TRBJ2-5	TRBV5-4	TRBD2	TGTGCCAGCAGTGGGACTAGGGTTGGGGAGGAGACCCAGTACTTC	CASSGTRVGEETQYF
NA	TRBJ1-5	TRBV4-1	NA	TGCGCCAGCAGCCAAGGGGTTTGGGCAGTCAATCAGCCCCAGCATTTT	CASSQGVWAVNQPQHF
once	TRBJ2-7	TRBV9	NA	TGTGCCAGCAGCGTAGTTCCGGGCCAGACCTACGAGCAGTACTTC	CASSVVPGQTYEQYF
NA	TRBJ2-5	TRBV11-2	NA	TGTGCCAGCAGCTACCGAGTAGAGGAGACCCAGTACTTC	CASSYRVEETQYF
NA	TRBJ1-2	TRBV28	NA	TGTGCCAGCAGGTCGGACCGTTCCCTCTACTATGGCTACACCTTC	CASRSDRSLYYGYTF
NA	TRBJ2-7	TRBV5-1	TRBD1	TGCGCCAGCAGCTTTACGACAGGGGGCGAGCAGTACTTC	CASSFTTGGEQYF
NA	TRBJ2-3	TRBV5-4	NA	TGTGCCAGCAGCTTCGGAGGGACTTCAGATACGCAGTATTTT	CASSFGGTSDTQYF
NA	TRBJ2-1	TRBV5-1	TRBD2	TGCGCCAGCAGCTCGGGACTAGCGGGAGGGAAAATCAATGAGCAGTTCTTC	CASSSGLAGGKINEQFF
NA	TRBJ2-7	TRBV25-1	TRBD2	TGTGCCAGCAGGCCACGACTAGCTTCCTACGAGCAGTACTTC	CASRPRLASYEQYF
NA	TRBJ1-1	TRBV5-1	NA	TGCGCCAGCAGCTTGGCGCCGCAGGGCGCCACTGAAGCTTTCTTT	CASSLAPQGATEAFF